The 14 T cell receptor beta chains in this list originate from one sample, sequenced in a study of blood T cell repertoires in COVID-19. TCRdb's copy holds only in-frame clones and misses some; the assay was immunoSEQ multiplex PCR. Among around 150,000 clones listed, around four fifths were seen once. Sequencing was performed on PBMCs or T cells enriched from blood (not recorded which). The receptor set was obtained from a woman aged 40-49 years who had recovered from COVID-19.

This chain connects TRBV2 to TRBJ1-2; weak D call: TRBD1 (5 bases). V was trimmed by 5 bases and J by 4 bases, leaving 17 bases between them. CDR1 is SNHLY and CDR2 is FYNNEI in the germline V gene. The length of the CDR3 is 15 residues. The CDR3 loop is CASSLEGREGYGYTF. The CDR3 DNA reads TGTGCCAGCAGTTTGGAGGGGAGAGAAGGCTATGGCTACACCTTC.

Only a few counts were recorded for this clone. The chain recombines TRBV9 with TRBJ1-1; TRBD1 might be the D (6 bases). Trimming pared 3 bases from V and 1 base from J, leaving 13 bases between. CDR3 length equals 15 residues. CDR1 SGDLS and CDR2 YYNGEE come from the germline V gene. The chain's CDR3 is CASSAQGSPNTEAFF. CDR3 bases: TGTGCCAGCAGCGCCCAGGGGAGCCCGAACACTGAAGCTTTCTTT.

The chain joins TRBV4-2 to TRBJ1-4; D unresolved. The V end lost 0 bases, the J end lost 0 bases, and 14 bases lay between the germline ends. Germline assignment: CDR1 LGHNA and CDR2 YNFKEQ. This CDR3 is built from 18 residues. The CDR3 protein is CASSQDLGVPPTNEKLFF. The DNA of the CDR3 is TGTGCCAGCAGCCAAGATCTGGGAGTTCCCCCAACTAATGAAAAACTGTTTTTT.

This rearrangement joins TRBV7-8 to TRBJ1-5, with a weak D call TRBD1 (6 bases). This CDR3 is 15 amino acids long. Germline values: CDR1 SGHVS, CDR2 FQNEAQ. V lost 2 bases and J lost 0, with 8 bases in between. CDR3 sequence: CASSLRDISNQPQHF. The CDR3 nucleotides are TGTGCCAGCAGCTTACGGGACATTAGCAATCAGCCCCAGCATTTT.

CDR3 residues: CASSRTNIDTQYF. CDR3 in DNA: TGTGCCAGCAGCCGCACCAACATAGATACGCAGTATTTT. V and J are TRBV3-1 (or the pseudogene TRBV3-2) and TRBJ2-3; D is unclear. CDR1 is LGHDT and CDR2 is YNNKEL in the germline V gene (reference sequence). The V and J ends lost 4 bases and 5 bases respectively, with 10 bases between them. The CDR3 is 13 residues long.

The J gene is TRBJ2-1, the V gene TRBV10-2; D may be TRBD2 (6 bases). The V gene's germline CDR1 is WSHSY and CDR2 SAAADI. V lost 8 bases and J lost 7, with 12 bases in between. This CDR3 contains 12 residues. CDR3 sequence: CASSIGRNEQFF. CDR3 bases: TGCGCCAGCTCAATAGGGAGGAATGAGCAGTTCTTC.

The chain carries TRBV7-3 and TRBJ2-5; TRBD2 might be the D (6 bases). The ends were cut back, 2 bases at V and 1 base at J, with 11 bases in the middle. Per germline, CDR1 SGHTA and CDR2 FQGTGA. The CDR3 consists of 15 residues. The CDR3 region is CASSLGGQSQETQYF. The CDR3 DNA is TGTGCCAGCAGCTTAGGAGGGCAGTCCCAAGAGACCCAGTACTTC.

The chain joins TRBV30 to TRBJ1-1; 8 nucleotides agree with TRBD1. This CDR3 region has 14 residues. J was trimmed by 4 bases and V by 0 bases; bases with no gene match: 4. Germline values: CDR1 GTSNPN, CDR2 SVGIG (reference sequence). The CDR3 nucleotides read TGTGCCTGGAGTGTAACAGGGGGGAGCACTGAAGCTTTCTTT. This gives the protein CAWSVTGGSTEAFF.

The rearrangement uses TRBV6-1 and TRBJ2-5, with 12 bases lining up with TRBD1. The CDR3 extends over 15 amino acids. V lost 4 bases to trimming and J lost 4 bases; unmatched junction nucleotides: 4. The germline CDR1 and CDR2 sequences are MNHNS and SASEGT. DNA for the CDR3: TGTGCCAGCAGTGCCCCGGGACAGGGGGCAGAGACCCAGTACTTC. Its protein is CASSAPGQGAETQYF.

The chain carries TRBV7-9 and TRBJ2-1; 12 bases fit TRBD2. This CDR3 has 17 amino acids. V lost 7 bases and J lost 2; bases outside the gene matches: 9. Germline CDR1 is SEHNR and CDR2 is FQNEAQ (reference sequence). The CDR3 reads CASIPGLAGLPYNEQFF. The DNA of the CDR3 is TGTGCCAGCATCCCGGGACTAGCGGGCCTCCCCTACAATGAGCAGTTCTTC.

This chain connects TRBV24-1 to TRBJ2-1, with D perhaps TRBD2 (5 bases). The CDR3 totals 14 residues. Germline CDR1 and CDR2: KGHDR and SFDVKD. The germline V and J ends were trimmed by 4 bases and 7 bases, with 13 bases remaining between them. The CDR3 nucleotides are TGTGCCACCAGTGACCCCCGAGGGCTAAATGAGCAGTTCTTC. It is translated as CATSDPRGLNEQFF.

The chain employs TRBV27 and TRBJ2-1, with 8 positions matching TRBD2. J lost 5 bases, V lost 5 bases, and 5 bases had no gene match. This CDR3 comprises 14 residues. Germline lookup yields CDR1 MNHEY and CDR2 SMNVEV (reference sequence). The DNA for the CDR3 is TGTGCCAGCAGTCCGGGACTAGGGCACAATGAGCAGTTCTTC. It yields the protein CASSPGLGHNEQFF.

V usage is TRBV3-1 (or the pseudogene TRBV3-2) and J usage is TRBJ1-6, with D perhaps TRBD1 (5 bases). Trimming pared 7 bases from V and 10 bases from J, leaving 20 bases between. Germline V lookup: CDR1 LGHDT, CDR2 YNNKEL (reference sequence). The CDR3 is 15 amino acids. The CDR3 bases are TGTGCCAGCACTCTACTGGGGGGATCTGAATCACCCCTCCACTTT. Translating it yields CASTLLGGSESPLHF.

For the CDR3, the DNA is TGCGCCAGCAGCTCTTCCCCCTACGAGCAGTACTTC. Translated, it gives CASSSSPYEQYF. The V call is TRBV5-1, the J call TRBJ2-7; no clear D gene. Per germline, CDR1 SGHRS and CDR2 YFSETQ. There are 12 residues in the CDR3. Trimming cost V 3 bases and J 2 bases, with 6 bases left between them.